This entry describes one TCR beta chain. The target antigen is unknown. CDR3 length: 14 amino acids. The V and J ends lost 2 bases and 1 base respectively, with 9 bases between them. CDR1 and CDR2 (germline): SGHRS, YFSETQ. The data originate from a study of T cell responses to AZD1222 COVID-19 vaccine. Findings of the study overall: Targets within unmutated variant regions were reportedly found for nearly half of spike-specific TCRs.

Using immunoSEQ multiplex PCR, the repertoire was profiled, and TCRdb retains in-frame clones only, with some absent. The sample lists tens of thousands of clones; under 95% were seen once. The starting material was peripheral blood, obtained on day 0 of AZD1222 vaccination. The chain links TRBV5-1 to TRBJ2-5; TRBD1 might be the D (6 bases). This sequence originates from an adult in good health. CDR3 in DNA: TGCGCCAGCAGCTTCCCGGACAGCCAAGAGACCCAGTACTTC. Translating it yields CASSFPDSQETQYF.